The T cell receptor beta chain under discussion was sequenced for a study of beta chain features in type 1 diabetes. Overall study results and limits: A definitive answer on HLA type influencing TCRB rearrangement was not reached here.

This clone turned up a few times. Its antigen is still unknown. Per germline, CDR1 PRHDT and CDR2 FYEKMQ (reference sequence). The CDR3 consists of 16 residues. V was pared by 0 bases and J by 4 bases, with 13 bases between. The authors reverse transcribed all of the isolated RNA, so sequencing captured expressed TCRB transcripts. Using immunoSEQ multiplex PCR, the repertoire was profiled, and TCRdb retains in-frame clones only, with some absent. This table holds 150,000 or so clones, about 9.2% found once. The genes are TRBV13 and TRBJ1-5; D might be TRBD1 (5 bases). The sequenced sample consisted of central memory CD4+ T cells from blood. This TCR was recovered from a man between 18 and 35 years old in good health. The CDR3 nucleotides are TGTGCCAGCAGCTTAGGGGGGCCGGGCAGAAATCAGCCCCAGCATTTT. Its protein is CASSLGGPGRNQPQHF.